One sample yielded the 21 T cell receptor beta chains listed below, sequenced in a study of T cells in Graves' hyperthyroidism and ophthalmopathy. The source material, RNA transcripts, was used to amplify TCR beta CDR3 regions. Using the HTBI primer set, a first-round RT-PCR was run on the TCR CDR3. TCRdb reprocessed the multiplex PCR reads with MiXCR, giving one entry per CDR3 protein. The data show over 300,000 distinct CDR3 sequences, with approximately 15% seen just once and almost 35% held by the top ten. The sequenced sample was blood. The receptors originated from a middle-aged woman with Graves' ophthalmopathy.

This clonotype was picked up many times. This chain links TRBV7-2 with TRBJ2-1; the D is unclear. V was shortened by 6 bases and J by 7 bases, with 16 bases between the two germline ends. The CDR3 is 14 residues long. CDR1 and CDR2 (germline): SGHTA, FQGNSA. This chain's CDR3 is CASSVLHPGNEQFF. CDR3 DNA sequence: TGTGCCAGCAGTGTCTTACATCCCGGGAATGAGCAGTTCTTC.

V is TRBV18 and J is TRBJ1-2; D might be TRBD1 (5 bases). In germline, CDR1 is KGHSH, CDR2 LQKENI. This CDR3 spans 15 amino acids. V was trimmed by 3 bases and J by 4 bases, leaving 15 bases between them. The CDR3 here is CASSPTGGTGYGYTF. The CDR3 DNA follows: TGTGCCAGCTCACCGACCGGGGGTACGGGCTATGGCTACACCTTC.

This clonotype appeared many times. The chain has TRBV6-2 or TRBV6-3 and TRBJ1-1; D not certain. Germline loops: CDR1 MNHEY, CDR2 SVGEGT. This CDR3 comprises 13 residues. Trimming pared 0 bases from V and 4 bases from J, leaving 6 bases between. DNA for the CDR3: TGTGCCAGCAGTTACTCGCACACCACTGAAGCTTTCTTT. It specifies CASSYSHTTEAFF.

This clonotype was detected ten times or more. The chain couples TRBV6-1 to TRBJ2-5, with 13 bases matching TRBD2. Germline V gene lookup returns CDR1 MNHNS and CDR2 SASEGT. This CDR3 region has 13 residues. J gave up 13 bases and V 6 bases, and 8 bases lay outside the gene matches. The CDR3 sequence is CASRNGLAGELYF. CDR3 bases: TGTGCCAGCAGGAACGGACTAGCGGGGGAGTTGTACTTC.

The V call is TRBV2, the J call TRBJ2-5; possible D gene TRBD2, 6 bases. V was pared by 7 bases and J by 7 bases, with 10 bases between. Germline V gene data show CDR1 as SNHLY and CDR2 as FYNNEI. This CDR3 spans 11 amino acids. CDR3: CASKWGGTQYF. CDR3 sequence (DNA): TGTGCCAGCAAGTGGGGAGGGACCCAGTACTTC.

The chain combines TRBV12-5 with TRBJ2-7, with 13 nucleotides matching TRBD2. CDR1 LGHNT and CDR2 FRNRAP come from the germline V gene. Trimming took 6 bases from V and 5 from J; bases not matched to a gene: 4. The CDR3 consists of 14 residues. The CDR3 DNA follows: TGTGCTAGTGGAACGGGACTAGCGGGGAACGAGCAGTACTTC. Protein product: CASGTGLAGNEQYF.

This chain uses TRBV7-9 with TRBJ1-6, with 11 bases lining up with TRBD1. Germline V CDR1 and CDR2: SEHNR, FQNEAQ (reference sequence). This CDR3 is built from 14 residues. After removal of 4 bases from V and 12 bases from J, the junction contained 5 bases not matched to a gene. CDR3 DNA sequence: TGTGCCAGCAGCTCCTCGGACAGGGGGCGACCCCTCCACTTT. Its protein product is CASSSSDRGRPLHF.

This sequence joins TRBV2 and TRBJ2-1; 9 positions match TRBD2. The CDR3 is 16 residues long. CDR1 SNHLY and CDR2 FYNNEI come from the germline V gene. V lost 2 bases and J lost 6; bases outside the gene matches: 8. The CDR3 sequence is CASSESRGRGGNEQFF. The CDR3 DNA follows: TGTGCCAGCAGTGAATCGCGGGGGCGGGGGGGCAATGAGCAGTTCTTC.

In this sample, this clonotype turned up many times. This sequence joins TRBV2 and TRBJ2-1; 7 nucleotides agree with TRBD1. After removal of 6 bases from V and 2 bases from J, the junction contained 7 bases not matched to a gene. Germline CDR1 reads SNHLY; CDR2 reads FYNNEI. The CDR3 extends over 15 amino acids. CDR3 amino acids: CASRFGTVAYNEQFF. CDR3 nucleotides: TGTGCCAGCAGATTCGGGACAGTCGCCTACAATGAGCAGTTCTTC.

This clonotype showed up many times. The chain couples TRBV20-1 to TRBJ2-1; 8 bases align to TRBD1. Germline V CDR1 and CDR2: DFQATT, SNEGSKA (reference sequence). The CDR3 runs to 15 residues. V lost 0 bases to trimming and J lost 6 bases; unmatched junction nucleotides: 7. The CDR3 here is CSARDGRDRPNEQFF. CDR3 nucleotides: TGCAGTGCTAGAGATGGGCGGGACAGGCCCAATGAGCAGTTCTTC.

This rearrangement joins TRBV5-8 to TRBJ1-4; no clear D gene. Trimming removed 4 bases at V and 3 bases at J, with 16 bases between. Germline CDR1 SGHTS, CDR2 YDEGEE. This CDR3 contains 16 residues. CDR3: CASSPDGDAANEKLFF. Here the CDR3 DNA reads TGTGCCAGCAGCCCGGACGGAGACGCGGCTAATGAAAAACTGTTTTTT.

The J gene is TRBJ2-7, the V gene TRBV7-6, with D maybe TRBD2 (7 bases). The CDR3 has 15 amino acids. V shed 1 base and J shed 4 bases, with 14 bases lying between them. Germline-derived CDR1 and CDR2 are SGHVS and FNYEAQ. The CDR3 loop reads CASSLEVGGHYEQYF. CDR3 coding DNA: TGTGCCAGCAGCTTAGAGGTGGGGGGGCATTACGAGCAGTACTTC.

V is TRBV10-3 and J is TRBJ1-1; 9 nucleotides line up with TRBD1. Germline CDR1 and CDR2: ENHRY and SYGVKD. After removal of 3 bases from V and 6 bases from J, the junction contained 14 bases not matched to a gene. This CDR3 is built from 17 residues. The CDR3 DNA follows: TGTGCCATCAGTGAACCCCCCGACAGGGGGGCCCCACCTGAAGCTTTCTTT. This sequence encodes CAISEPPDRGAPPEAFF.

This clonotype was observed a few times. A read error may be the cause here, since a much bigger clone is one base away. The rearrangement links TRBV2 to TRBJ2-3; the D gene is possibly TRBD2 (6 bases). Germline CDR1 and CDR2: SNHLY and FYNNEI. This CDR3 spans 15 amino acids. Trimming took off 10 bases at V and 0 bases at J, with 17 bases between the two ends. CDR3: CANKKLAISTDTQYF. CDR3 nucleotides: TGTGCCAACAAAAAACTAGCTATTAGCACAGATACGCAGTATTTT.

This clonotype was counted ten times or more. This chain's CDR3 is CASSEEGLTGYEQYF. The CDR3 region has the DNA TGTGCCAGCAGTGAAGAGGGCTTGACAGGGTACGAGCAGTACTTC. The chain joins TRBV6-1 to TRBJ2-7; TRBD1 matches at 7 bases. V dropped 1 base and J dropped 4; count of bases not matched to a gene: 7. In germline, CDR1 is MNHNS, CDR2 SASEGT. CDR3 length: 15 residues.

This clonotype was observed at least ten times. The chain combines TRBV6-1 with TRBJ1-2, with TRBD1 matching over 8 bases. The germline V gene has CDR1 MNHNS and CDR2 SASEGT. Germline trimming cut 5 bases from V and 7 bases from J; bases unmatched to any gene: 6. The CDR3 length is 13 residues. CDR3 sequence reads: CASSQRQGSGYTF. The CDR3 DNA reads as TGTGCCAGCAGTCAAAGACAGGGGAGTGGCTACACCTTC.

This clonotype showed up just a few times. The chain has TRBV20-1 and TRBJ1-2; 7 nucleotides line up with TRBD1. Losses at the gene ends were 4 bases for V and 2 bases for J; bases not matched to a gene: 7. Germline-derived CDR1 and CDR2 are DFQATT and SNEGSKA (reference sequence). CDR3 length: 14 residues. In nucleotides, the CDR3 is TGCAGTGCTACGATTACAGGGGTGAACTATGGCTACACCTTC. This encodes CSATITGVNYGYTF.

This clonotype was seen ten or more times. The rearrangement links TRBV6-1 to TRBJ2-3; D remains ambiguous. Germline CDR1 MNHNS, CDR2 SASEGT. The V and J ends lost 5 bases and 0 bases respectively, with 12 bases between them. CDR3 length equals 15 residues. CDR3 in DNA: TGTGCCAGCAGTTCCCGCGTTATTAGCACAGATACGCAGTATTTT. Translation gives CASSSRVISTDTQYF.

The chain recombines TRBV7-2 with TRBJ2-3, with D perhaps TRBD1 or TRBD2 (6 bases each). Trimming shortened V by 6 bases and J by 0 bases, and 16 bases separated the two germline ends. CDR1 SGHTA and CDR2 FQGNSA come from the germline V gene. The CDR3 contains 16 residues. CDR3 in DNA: TGTGCCAGCAGGTCAATAAGGGGGGCCAGCACAGATACGCAGTATTTT. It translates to CASRSIRGASTDTQYF.

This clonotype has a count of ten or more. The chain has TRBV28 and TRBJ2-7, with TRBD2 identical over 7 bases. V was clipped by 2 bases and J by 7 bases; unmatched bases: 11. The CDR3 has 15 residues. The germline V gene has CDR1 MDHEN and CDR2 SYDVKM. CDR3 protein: CASSLSGISQLEQYF. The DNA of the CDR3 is TGTGCCAGCAGTTTAAGCGGGATTTCTCAATTGGAGCAGTACTTC. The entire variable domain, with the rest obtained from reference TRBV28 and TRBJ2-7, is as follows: DVKVTQSSRYLVKRTGEKVFLECVQDMDHENMFWYRQDPGLGLRLIYFSYDVKMKEKGDIPEGYSVSREKKERFSLILESASTNQTSMYLCASSLSGISQLEQYFGPGTRLTVT.

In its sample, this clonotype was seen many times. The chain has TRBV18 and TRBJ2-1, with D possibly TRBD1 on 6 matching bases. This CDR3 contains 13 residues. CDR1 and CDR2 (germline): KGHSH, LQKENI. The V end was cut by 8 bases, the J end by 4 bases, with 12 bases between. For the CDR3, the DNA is TGTGCCAGCGTCAGGGGCTCGTACAATGAGCAGTTCTTC. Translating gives CASVRGSYNEQFF.